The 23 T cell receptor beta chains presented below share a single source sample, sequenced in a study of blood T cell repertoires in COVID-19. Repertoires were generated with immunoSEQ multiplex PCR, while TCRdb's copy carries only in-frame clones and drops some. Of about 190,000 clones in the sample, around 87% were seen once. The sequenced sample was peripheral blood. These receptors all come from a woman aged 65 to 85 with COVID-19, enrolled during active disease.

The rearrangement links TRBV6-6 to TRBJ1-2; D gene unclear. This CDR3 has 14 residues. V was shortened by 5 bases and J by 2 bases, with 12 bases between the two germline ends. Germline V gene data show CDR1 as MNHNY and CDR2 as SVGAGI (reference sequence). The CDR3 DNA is TGTGCCAGCAGTACCCGGACGGGGAACTATGGCTACACCTTC. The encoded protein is CASSTRTGNYGYTF.

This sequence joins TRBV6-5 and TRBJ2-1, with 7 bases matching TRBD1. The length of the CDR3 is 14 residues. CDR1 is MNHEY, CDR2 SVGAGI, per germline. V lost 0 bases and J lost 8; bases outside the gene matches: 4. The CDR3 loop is CASSYSIRGHEQFF. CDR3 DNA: TGTGCCAGCAGTTACTCGATTAGGGGGCATGAGCAGTTCTTC.

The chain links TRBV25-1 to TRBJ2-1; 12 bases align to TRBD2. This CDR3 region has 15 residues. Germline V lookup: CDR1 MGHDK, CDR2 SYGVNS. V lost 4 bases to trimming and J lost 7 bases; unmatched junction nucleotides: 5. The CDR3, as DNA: TGTGCCAGCAGTGCCAGACTAGCGGGAGTTAATGAGCAGTTCTTC. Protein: CASSARLAGVNEQFF.

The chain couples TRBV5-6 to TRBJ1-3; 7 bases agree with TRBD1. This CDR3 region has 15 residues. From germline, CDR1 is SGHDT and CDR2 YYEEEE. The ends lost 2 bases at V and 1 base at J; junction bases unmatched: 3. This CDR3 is CASSFPGGSGNTIYF. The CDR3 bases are TGTGCCAGCAGCTTCCCAGGGGGTTCTGGAAACACCATATATTTT.

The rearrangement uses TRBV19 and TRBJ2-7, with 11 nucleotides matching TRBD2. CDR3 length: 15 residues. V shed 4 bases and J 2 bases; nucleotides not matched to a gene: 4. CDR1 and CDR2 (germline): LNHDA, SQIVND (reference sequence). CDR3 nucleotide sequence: TGTGCCAGTAGTACCGGGACTAGCGGAACCTACGAGCAGTACTTC. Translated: CASSTGTSGTYEQYF.

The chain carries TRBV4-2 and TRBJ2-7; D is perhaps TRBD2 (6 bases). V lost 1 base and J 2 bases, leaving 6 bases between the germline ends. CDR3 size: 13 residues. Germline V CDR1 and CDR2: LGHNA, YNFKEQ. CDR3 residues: CASSQGGAYEQYF. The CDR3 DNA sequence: TGTGCCAGCAGCCAAGGGGGGGCCTACGAGCAGTACTTC.

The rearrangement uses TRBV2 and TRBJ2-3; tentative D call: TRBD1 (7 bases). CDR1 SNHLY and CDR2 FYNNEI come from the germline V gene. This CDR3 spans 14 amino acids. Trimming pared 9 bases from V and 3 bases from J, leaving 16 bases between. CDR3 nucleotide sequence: TGTGCCAGAGGAGGGGGCGCGAGGACAGATACGCAGTATTTT. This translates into CARGGGARTDTQYF.

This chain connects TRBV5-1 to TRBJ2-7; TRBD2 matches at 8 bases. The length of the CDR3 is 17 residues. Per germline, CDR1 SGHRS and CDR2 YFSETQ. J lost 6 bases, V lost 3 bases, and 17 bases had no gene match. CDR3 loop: CASSSTFGSAGVSEQYF. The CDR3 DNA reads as TGCGCCAGCAGCTCGACGTTTGGGTCAGCGGGAGTATCCGAGCAGTACTTC.

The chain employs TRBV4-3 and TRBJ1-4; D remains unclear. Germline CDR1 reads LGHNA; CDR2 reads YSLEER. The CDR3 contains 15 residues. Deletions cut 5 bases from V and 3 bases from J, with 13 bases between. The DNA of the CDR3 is TGCGCCAGCAGCGGCGGGGTGGGCCCTAATGAAAAACTGTTTTTT. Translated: CASSGGVGPNEKLFF.

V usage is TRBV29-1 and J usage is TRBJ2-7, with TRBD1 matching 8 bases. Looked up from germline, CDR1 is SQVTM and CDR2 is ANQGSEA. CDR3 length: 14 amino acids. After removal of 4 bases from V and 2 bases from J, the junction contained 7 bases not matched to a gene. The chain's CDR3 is CSVVWDRIPYEQYF. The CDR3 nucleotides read TGCAGCGTTGTTTGGGACAGGATTCCCTACGAGCAGTACTTC.

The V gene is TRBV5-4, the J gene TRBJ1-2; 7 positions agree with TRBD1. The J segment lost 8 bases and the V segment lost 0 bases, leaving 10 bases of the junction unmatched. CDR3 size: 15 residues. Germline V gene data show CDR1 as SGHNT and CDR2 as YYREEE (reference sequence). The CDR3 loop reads CASSLAGNRGQGYTF. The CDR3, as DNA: TGTGCCAGCAGCTTGGCAGGGAACAGGGGACAGGGCTACACCTTC.

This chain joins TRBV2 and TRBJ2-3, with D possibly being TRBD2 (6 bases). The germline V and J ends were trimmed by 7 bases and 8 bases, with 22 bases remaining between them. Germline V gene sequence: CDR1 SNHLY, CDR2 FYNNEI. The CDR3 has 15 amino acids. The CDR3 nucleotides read TGTGCCAGCACCCCGGGGCAGACCTGGAGGGGTACGCAGTATTTT. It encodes CASTPGQTWRGTQYF.

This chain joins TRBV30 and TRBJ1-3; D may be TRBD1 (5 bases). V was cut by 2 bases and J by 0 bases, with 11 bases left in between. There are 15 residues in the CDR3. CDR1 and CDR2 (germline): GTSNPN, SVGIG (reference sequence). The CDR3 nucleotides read TGTGCCTGGAGTAGGACACCTCTCTCTGGAAACACCATATATTTT. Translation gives CAWSRTPLSGNTIYF.

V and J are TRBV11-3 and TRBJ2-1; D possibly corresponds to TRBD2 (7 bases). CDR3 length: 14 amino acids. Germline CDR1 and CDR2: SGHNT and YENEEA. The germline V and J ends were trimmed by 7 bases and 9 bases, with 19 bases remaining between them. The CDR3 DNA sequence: TGTGCCAGCACCCCGACGGGGGGCTCGGTTGAGCAGTTCTTC. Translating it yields CASTPTGGSVEQFF.

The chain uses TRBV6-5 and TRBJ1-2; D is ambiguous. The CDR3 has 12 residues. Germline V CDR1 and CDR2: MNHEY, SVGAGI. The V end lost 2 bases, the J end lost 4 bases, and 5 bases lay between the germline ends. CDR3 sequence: CASSYNSYGYTF. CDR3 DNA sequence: TGTGCCAGCAGTTACAACAGCTATGGCTACACCTTC.

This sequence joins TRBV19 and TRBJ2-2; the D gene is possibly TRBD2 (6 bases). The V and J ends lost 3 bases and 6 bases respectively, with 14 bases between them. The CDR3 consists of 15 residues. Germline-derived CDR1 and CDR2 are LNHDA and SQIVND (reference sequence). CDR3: CASSIGPGRPGELFF. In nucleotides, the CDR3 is TGTGCCAGTAGTATTGGGCCAGGGAGGCCCGGGGAGCTGTTTTTT.

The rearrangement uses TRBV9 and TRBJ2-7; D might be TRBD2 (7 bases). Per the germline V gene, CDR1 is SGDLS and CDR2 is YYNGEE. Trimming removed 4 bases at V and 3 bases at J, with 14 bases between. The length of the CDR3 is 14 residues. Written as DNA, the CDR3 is TGTGCCAGCAGCCCGGGGGGACAAAACTACGAGCAGTACTTC. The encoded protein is CASSPGGQNYEQYF.

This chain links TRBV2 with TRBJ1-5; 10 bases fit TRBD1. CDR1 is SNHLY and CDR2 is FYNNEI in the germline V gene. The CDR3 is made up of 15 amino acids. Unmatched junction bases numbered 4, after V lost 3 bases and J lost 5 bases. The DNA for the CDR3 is TGTGCCAGCAGTGAGACCGGGACAGGGGATCAGCCCCAGCATTTT. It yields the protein CASSETGTGDQPQHF.

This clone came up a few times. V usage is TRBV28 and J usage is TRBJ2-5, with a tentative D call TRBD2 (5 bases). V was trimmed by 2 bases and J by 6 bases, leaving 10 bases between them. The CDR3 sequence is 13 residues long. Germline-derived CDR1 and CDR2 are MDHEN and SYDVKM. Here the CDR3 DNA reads TGTGCCAGCAGTTTAGTTTCCGGGAAGACCCAGTACTTC. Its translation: CASSLVSGKTQYF.

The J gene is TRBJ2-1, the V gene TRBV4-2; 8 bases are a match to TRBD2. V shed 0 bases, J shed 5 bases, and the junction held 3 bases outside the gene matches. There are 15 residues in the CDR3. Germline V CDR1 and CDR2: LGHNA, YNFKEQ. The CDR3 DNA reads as TGTGCCAGCAGCCAAGATATGCGGGGGGACAATGAGCAGTTCTTC. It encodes CASSQDMRGDNEQFF.

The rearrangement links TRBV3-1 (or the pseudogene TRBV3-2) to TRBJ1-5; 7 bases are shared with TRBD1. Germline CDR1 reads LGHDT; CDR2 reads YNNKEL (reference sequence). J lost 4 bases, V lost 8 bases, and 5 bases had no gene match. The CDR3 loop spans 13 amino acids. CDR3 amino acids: CASARGDNQPQHF. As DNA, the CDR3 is TGTGCCAGCGCCAGGGGGGATAATCAGCCCCAGCATTTT.

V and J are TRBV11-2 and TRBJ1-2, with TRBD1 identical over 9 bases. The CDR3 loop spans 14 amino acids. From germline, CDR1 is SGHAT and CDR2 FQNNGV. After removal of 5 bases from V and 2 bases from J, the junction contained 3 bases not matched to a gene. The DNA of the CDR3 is TGTGCCAGCAGCGCGGGACAGGGAAACTATGGCTACACCTTC. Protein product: CASSAGQGNYGYTF.

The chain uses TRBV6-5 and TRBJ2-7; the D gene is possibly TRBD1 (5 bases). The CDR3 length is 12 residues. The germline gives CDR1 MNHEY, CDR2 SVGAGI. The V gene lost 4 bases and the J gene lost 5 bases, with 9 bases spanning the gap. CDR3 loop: CASSFRAHEQYF. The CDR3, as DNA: TGTGCCAGCAGTTTCAGGGCCCACGAGCAGTACTTC.